The text below deals with one T cell receptor (beta chain). Generated by immunoSEQ multiplex PCR, the TCRdb table keeps only in-frame clones and is missing some. The table shows some 85,000 clones, with nearly 90% occurring only once. This sample is drawn from a study of OX40 agonist ivuxolimab in advanced cancers. Overall study context: Patients received intravenous ivuxolimab every 2 weeks at 0.01 to 10 mg/kg.

The material was CD4+ or CD8+ T cells sorted from blood, obtained in a trial of the OX40 agonist ivuxolimab. The sequence was obtained from an adult with an advanced solid tumor such as melanoma, head and neck, liver or kidney cancer.

CDR3 sequence: CASSPGGAWGYTF. DNA for the CDR3: TGTGCCAGCTCACCGGGGGGCGCGTGGGGCTACACCTTC. The chain uses TRBV18 and TRBJ1-2; D might be TRBD1 (6 bases). The CDR3 is made up of 13 amino acids. Germline V gene lookup returns CDR1 KGHSH and CDR2 LQKENI. The V and J ends lost 3 bases and 8 bases respectively, with 13 bases between them. The whole variable domain, remainder taken from reference TRBV18 and TRBJ1-2, is NAGVMQNPRHLVRRRGQEARLRCSPMKGHSHVYWYRQLPEEGLKFMVYLQKENIIDESGMPKERFSAEFPKEGPSILRIQQVVRGDSAAYFCASSPGGAWGYTFGSGTRLTVV.